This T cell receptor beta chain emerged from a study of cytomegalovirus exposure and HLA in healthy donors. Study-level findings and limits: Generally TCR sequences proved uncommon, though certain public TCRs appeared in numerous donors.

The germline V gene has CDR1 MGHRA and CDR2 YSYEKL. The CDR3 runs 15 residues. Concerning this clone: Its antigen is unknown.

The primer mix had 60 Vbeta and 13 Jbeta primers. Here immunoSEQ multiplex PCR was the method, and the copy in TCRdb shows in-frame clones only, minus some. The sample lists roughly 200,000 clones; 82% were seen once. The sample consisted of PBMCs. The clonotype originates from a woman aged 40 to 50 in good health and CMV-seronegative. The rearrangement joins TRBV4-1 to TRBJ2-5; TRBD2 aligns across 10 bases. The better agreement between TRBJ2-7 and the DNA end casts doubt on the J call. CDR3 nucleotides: TGCGCCAGCAGCCAACTGACTAGCGGGTACTACGAGCAGTACTTC. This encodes CASSQLTSGYYEQYF.